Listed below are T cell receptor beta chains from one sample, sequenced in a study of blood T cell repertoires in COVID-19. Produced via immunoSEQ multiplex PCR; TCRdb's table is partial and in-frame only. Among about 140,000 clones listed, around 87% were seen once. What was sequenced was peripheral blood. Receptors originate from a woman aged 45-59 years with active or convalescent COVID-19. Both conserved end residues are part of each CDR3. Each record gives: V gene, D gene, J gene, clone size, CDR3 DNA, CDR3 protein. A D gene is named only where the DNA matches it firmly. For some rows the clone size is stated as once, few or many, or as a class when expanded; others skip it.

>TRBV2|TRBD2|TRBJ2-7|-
TGTGCCAGCAGTGCCCGTAGAGCGGGACTAGCGGGAGGGCCCTACGAGCAGTACTTC
CASSARRAGLAGGPYEQYF
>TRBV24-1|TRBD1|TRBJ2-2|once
TGTGCCACCAGTGATCGGACAGGGGGGAGCACCGGGGAGCTGTTTTTT
CATSDRTGGSTGELFF
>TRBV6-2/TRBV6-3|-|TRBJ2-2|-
TGTGCCAGCAGTCGTAACACCGGGGAGCTGTTTTTT
CASSRNTGELFF
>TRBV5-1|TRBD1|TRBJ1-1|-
TGCGCCAGCAGCTTGGCAGGGGGTAAGTCTGAAGCTTTCTTT
CASSLAGGKSEAFF
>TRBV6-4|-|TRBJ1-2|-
TGTGCCAGCAGCCTGGACGGAGGCTATGGCTACACCTTC
CASSLDGGYGYTF
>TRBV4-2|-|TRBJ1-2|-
TGTGCCAGCAGCCAGGGGCTAGGCTACACCTTC
CASSQGLGYTF
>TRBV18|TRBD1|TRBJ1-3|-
TGTGCCAGCTCACCTCTCGACAGGGGAGGAAACACCATATATTTT
CASSPLDRGGNTIYF
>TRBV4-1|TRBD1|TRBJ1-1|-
TGCGCCAGCAGCCAGGGGACAGCCTTGAACACTGAAGCTTTCTTT
CASSQGTALNTEAFF
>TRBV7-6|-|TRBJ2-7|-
TGTGCCAGCAGCTTAGCGGGCAGGGGTAGATATTACGAGCAGTACTTC
CASSLAGRGRYYEQYF
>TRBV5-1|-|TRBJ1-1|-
TGCGCCAGCAGCTTGCGCCCAGGAGGGAGTGAAACTGAAGCTTTCTTT
CASSLRPGGSETEAFF
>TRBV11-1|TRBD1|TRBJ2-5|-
TGTGCCAGCAGCCCCGAGGACAGGGCCCAAGAGACCCAGTACTTC
CASSPEDRAQETQYF
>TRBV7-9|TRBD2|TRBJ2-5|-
TGTGCCAGCAGCTTAGGGGGGGGGCTAGCGGGGTTGGAGACCCAGTACTTC
CASSLGGGLAGLETQYF
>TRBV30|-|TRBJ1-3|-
TGTGCCTGGAGCCCGGACAGCTCTGGAAACACCATATATTTT
CAWSPDSSGNTIYF
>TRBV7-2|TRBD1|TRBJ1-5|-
TGTGCCAGCAGCTTAGGGGACAGGGGCTTTCAGCCCCAGCATTTT
CASSLGDRGFQPQHF
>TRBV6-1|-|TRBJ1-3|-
TGTGCCAGCAGTGAACAGGGGCTCTCTGGAAACACCATATATTTT
CASSEQGLSGNTIYF
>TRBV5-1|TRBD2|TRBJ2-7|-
TGCGCCAGCAGCTTGGAGGGACTAGCGGCGCCCTACGAGCAGTACTTC
CASSLEGLAAPYEQYF
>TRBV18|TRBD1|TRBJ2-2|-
TGTGCCAGCTCAGGGACAGTTCCGAACACCGGGGAGCTGTTTTTT
CASSGTVPNTGELFF
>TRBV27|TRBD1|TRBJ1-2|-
TGTGCCAGCACCCATAGGGTGACAGGGGGTAACTATGGCTACACCTTC
CASTHRVTGGNYGYTF
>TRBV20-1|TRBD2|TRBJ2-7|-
TGCAGTGCTAGTATAGCGGGACCGACCTACGAGCAGTACTTC
CSASIAGPTYEQYF
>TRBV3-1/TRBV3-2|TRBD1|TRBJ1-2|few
TGTGCCAGCAGCGCCCTACAGGGGGGCTACACCTTC
CASSALQGGYTF